This TCR beta chain was sequenced for a study of shared clonotypes between healthy human individuals (dated by TCRdb to 2018 to 2021). Turning to the overall study: A couple of women and three men aged 18 to 49 years were included in the cohort. To increase sequencing depth and limit assay-specific biases, different laboratories used diverse techniques to prepare libraries and sequence TCR repertoires. To estimate repertoire size and how much clonotype sharing occurs between individuals, the study deeply sequenced the blood TCR repertoires of 4 to 6 healthy adults. Each donor's leukapheresis produced roughly between roughly 0.85 and 10 billion PBMCs. For each donor, three plates each were used for CD4 naive and CD4 memory, two plates were used for CD8 naive, and one plate was used for CD8 memory.

CD8 naive samples consisted of CD45RO-negative cells that were positively selected for CCR7, yielding a CD45RA+CCR7+ population without TemRA cells. The donors were healthy, HIV-negative adults who had no recently reported acute infections or vaccinations. Every donor was a Caucasian adult living in Nashville, Tennessee, USA. Blood was collected by leukapheresis, and PBMCs were isolated by Ficoll-Histopaque density gradient centrifugation and then cryopreserved in liquid nitrogen vapor phase. Analytical flow cytometry was used to check the purity and quantity of every magnetically sorted T cell population. From each sorted fraction, genomic DNA was isolated and quantified by UV absorbance on a Nanodrop 2000c. Summary of the overall study and its limitations: Sampling was restricted to blood, and TCR repertoires in tissue are likely to differ from TCR repertoires in blood. Pairwise subsampling led to the expectation that sequencing depth would affect the degree of clonotype sharing among donors. Larger estimated clonotype richness was generally found for naive subsets than for memory subsets. Across a few donors, around 5.4% of naive CD4, approximately 4% of naive CD8, about 2.3% of memory CD4, and approximately 0.4% of memory CD8 clonotypes were shared. Because the study included a small number of donors, the genetic and exposure-history diversity represented was limited. Incomplete sequencing was indicated by rarefaction of sorted-subset datasets, despite the large sequencing depth. Clonotypes shared by all four sorted-subset donors showed higher generation probabilities than non-shared clonotypes.

This clone was found once. Its binding antigen is unknown. No much larger clone is present one base from it, and per-base qualities are unavailable. The sample holds other DNA sequences that translate to the same CDR3. TCR CDR3 regions were amplified from genomic DNA by multiplex PCR using the deep immunoSEQ assay. Extracted genomic DNA from each cell subset was spread evenly across all wells of several immunoSEQ 96-well plates, with each plate serving as a replicate. For sorted subsets, roughly 0.2 ug genomic DNA, equal to 30,000 or so T cell genomes, was loaded into each replicate PCR. Purified libraries were measured with a Qubit 3.0 fluorometer, size-checked on a Bioanalyzer 2100, and measured again with the KAPA Library Quantification kit. A separate single-read 150-cycle Illumina NextSeq 550 flow cell was used to sequence each immunoSEQ 96-well plate. Per the authors' processing: Because the immunoSEQ output held only junctional sequences and lacked quality scores, the filtering could not match the filtering applied to full-length reads. To assign V/J genes and CDR3, sequences were annotated against IMGT germline references using PyIR, a Python wrapper for IgBLAST v1.9. Reads with weak V/J assignments (E-value above 1e-6), missing CDR3, stop codons, out-of-frame junctions, or ambiguous translated residues were removed. A V3J clonotype was defined by an identical inferred V gene, J gene, and CDR3 amino acid sequence. To compute the percentage overlap between repertoires, the number of shared unique clonotypes was divided by the size of the smaller repertoire. Richness of each repertoire was evaluated using RTK rarefaction, the Chao1 estimator, and Recon v2.1 estimates of unobserved clonotypes. Generation probabilities were computed with OLGA for all TCRbeta clonotypes obtained by the gDNA method from a few donors. The clones in this table, taken by TCRdb from immuneACCESS, are in-frame only. Not every clone is retained; where verified, under half of the shortfall comes from an unresolved V gene, and the cause of the rest is unknown. That table gives V, J and clone size, and the DNA gave D and trimming. The sample yields just over 2,000,000 clones; around 96% were counted once. The ten largest make up about 1.1% of the sample.

V is reduced by 0 bases and J by 4 bases, leaving a spacing of 6 bases between them. Taken from the germline V gene, the CDR1 and CDR2 loops are LGHNA and YSLEER. The CDR3 spans 13 residues, from the cysteine through the phenylalanine. Solely the CDR3 DNA is kept, with 39 bases framed from the first base. The material sequenced was naive CD8+ T cells sorted from blood. Taken with the paper, the label for cell subset or site translates to: CD45RA+CCR7+. This receptor was obtained from a man in his late teens or twenties in good health. The sequence links TRBV4-3 to TRBJ1-2; there is no confident call for the D gene. In nucleotides, the sequence is TGCGCCAGCAGCCAAGAAGGAGCCTATGGCTACACCTTC. It specifies CASSQEGAYGYTF.